This T cell receptor (beta chain) was identified during a study of CD8 T cells in Susac syndrome (dated by TCRdb to between 2018 and 2021). In terms of the full investigation: The study used repertoire sequencing to test whether antigen drove CD8+ T cell activation and differentiation in Susac syndrome. The clonality of the CD8+ T cell repertoire was compared across some eleven healthy donors, roughly 14 Susac syndrome patients and under 18 multiple sclerosis patients.

Peripheral blood CD8+ and CD4+ T cells from healthy donors, Susac syndrome patients and multiple sclerosis patients were profiled using high-throughput TCR beta sequencing. The healthy donors served as controls matched for age and sex. CD8+ TEMRA cells were enriched by FACS, while bulk CD8+ and CD4+ T cells were purified by magnetic negative isolation. Blood was collected in EDTA tubes and processed within 24 hours, with PBMCs isolated through density gradient centrifugation. PBMCs intended for TCR sequencing were frozen in liquid nitrogen and were later thawed in a 37 degrees C water bath. The sorted or isolated CD4+, CD8+ and CD8+ TEMRA cells had a purity of 90% or higher. Points the paper makes about the study in general: The number of individuals in the TCR sequencing and HLA analysis was acknowledged as relatively small.

Cut back by 3 bases and 0 bases, the V and J ends lie 22 bases apart. Taken from the germline V gene (reference sequence), the CDR1 and CDR2 loops are LNHDA and SQIVND. Including the terminal cysteine and phenylalanine, the CDR3 comprises 19 residues. Only the CDR3 DNA is retained, 57 bases long and in frame from the first base. A note on this clonotype: Its binding antigen is unknown. Per-base qualities were not stored, and no clone one base away is much larger.

RNA was extracted with the RNeasy kit and 0.5 to 1 ug was reverse transcribed using random hexamers. TCR beta CDR3 regions were amplified with the immunoSEQ multiplex PCR assay covering 54 Vbeta and 13 Jbeta segments. To correct PCR amplification bias, a synthetic template baseline was used for both primer optimization and computational correction. From the authors' description of their analysis: Only productive sequences were kept, with reads annotated to V, D and J genes according to IMGT and analyzed in immunoSEQ Analyzer. To calculate clonality, Shannon entropy was normalized by log2 of the number of productive unique sequences and then subtracted from one. Public and private clones were assessed among the 100 most prevalent clones of each patient and control. Clones were defined as Susac-specific if absent from the healthy and MS cohorts, from 1052 published viral clones and from other ImmuneACCESS disease sequences. TCRdb redid the processing of the public reads, applying fastp at Q25 and MiXCR, and retained in-frame beta chains. Duplicate CDR3 protein sequences are folded into a single record with the most common DNA and genes. Here the V and J calls rest on TCRdb's processing, not on the authors' analysis. This sample has about 19,000 distinct CDR3 sequences in its table, and around 96% of those were observed once. Together, the top ten hold 0.2% to 0.3% of the sample.

Sequencing used CD8+ T cells from PBMCs. The source of this sequence is a human donor in good health. The receptor chain draws on TRBV19 and TRBJ2-3, with a tentative D gene TRBD2 over 6 matching bases. The CDR3 sequence is CASSIKSSRRGASTDTQYF. Read as DNA, the sequence is TGTGCCAGTAGTATTAAAAGCTCACGGCGGGGTGCTAGCACAGATACGCAGTATTTT. Outside the CDR3, residues come from the reference TRBV19 and TRBJ2-3 proteins, so the full variable domain is: DGGITQSPKYLFRKEGQNVTLSCEQNLNHDAMYWYRQDPGQGLRLIYYSQIVNDFQKGDIAEGYSVSREKKESFPLTVTSAQKNPTAFYLCASSIKSSRRGASTDTQYFGPGTRLTVL.